This T cell receptor (beta chain) was observed in a study of blood T cells in healthy people across ages. Across the whole study: Using template switching, researchers captured about one barcoded beta molecule for each two T cells.

The CDR3 extends over 11 amino acids. V was pared by 1 base and J by 12 bases, with 10 bases between. CDR1 is DFQATT and CDR2 is SNEGSKA in the germline V gene (reference sequence). All donors came from Russia, were Caucasian and healthy, and spanned ages roughly 6 to 100. Extracted total RNA amounted to at least 5.5 micrograms for each sample. The authors ran a second PCR of 7 to 11 cycles using a sample-barcoded 5' primer and a J-beta primer mix. Each cDNA molecule received a tag from a template-switch adaptor that had 12 random nucleotides. TCRdb itself ran the 5' RACE reads through MiXCR, one entry per CDR3 protein. The table includes 650,000 to 800,000 distinct CDR3 sequences, approximately 52% detected once.

Sequencing was performed on blood. This TCR was sampled from an elderly woman in good health. The chain employs TRBV20-1 and TRBJ1-3; tentative D call: TRBD1 (6 bases). For the CDR3, the DNA is TGCAGTGCTAGAGTCAGGGGAAACATATATTTT. It codes for CSARVRGNIYF.